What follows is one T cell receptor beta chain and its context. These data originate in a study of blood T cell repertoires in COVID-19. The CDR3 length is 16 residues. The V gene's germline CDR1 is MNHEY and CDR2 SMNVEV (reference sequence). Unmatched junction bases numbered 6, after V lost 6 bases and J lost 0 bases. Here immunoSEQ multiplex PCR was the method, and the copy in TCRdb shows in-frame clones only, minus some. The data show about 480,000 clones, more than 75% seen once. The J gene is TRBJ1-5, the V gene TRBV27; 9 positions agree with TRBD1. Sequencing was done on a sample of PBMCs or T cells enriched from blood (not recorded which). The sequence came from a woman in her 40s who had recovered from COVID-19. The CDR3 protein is CASSRQGGISNQPQHF. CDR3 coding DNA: TGTGCCAGCAGCCGACAGGGGGGAATTAGCAATCAGCCCCAGCATTTT.